This T cell receptor beta chain was identified in a study of human T cells and chemical hapten exposure. Study-level background: Patients, predominantly female, presented with alopecia areata, totalis or universalis.

The study used a library that attached unique molecular identifiers to individual cDNA molecules. One entry per CDR3 protein, called by TCRdb with MiXCR from the RACE reads. This table has some 70,000 distinct CDR3 sequences, approximately 11% appearing once. The CDR3 runs 14 residues. The V gene end was trimmed by 6 bases and the J gene end by 2 bases; junction bases not matched to a gene: 6. Time point specified: pre-sensitization, week 0. Regarding treatment: therapeutic diphenylcyclopropenone sensitization with weekly scalp DPC. Prior to application of each patch test, blood was drawn. Donors were 18 to 70-year-old alopecia patients suitable for DPC.

The sequenced sample was whole blood, obtained in connection with sensitization to the hapten diphenylcyclopropenone (DPC). This TCR was sampled from a woman in her 50s with alopecia areata. Some clones in this sample may be carry-over from other donors' samples. The chain links TRBV12-3 or TRBV12-4 to TRBJ2-5; 7 bases line up with TRBD1. The CDR3 sequence is CASSTNRGQETQYF. The CDR3 bases are TGTGCCAGCAGCACTAACAGGGGACAAGAGACCCAGTACTTC.